The table lists the clone carrying this TCR beta chain with a few counts. Germline CDR1 MNHEY, CDR2 SVGAGI. This CDR3 is built from 15 residues. The J segment lost 7 bases and the V segment lost 5 bases, leaving 4 bases of the junction unmatched. Individual cDNA molecules each carried unique molecular identifiers attached by the library. TCRdb reanalysed the RACE reads using MiXCR and keeps one entry per CDR3 protein. The repertoire consists of over 300,000 distinct CDR3 sequences, with less than 6.5% occurring once and the leading ten covering about 2.5%. The data stem from a study of human T cells and chemical hapten exposure. Whole-study context: Weekly diphenylcyclopropenone doses were given to patients' scalps across the approximately 26-week study.

Regarding time point: pre-sensitization, week 0. Treatment: therapeutic diphenylcyclopropenone sensitization with weekly scalp DPC. The starting material, unfractionated whole blood, was used for total RNA extraction. Source: whole blood, taken in connection with sensitization to the hapten diphenylcyclopropenone (DPC). The chain uses TRBV6-5 and TRBJ1-6; 11 bases are shared with TRBD1. This clonotype was sampled from a woman aged 50 to 65 with alopecia areata. Some clones in this sample may be carry-over from other donors' samples. CDR3 coding DNA: TGTGCCAGCAGTCCCGGACAGGGGGCGAATTCACCCCTCCACTTT. This encodes CASSPGQGANSPLHF.